This T cell receptor (beta chain) was profiled in a study of blood T cell repertoires in COVID-19. Here immunoSEQ multiplex PCR was the method, and the copy in TCRdb shows in-frame clones only, minus some. This sample has a few hundred thousand clones, with more than 75% found just once. Participants, about 18 to 90 years old, spanned under 30 US areas. Looked up from germline, CDR1 is SGHNT and CDR2 is YYREEE (reference sequence). Trimming shortened V by 5 bases and J by 7 bases, and 12 bases separated the two germline ends. The CDR3 has 12 amino acids. The sequenced material came from PBMCs or T cells enriched from blood (not recorded which). The chain uses TRBV5-4 and TRBJ1-1; D gene ambiguous. The receptor was derived from a young woman who had recovered from COVID-19. The CDR3 nucleotides are TGTGCCAGCAGAAGTGAGCCCGGTGAAGCTTTCTTT. Amino acid sequence: CASRSEPGEAFF.